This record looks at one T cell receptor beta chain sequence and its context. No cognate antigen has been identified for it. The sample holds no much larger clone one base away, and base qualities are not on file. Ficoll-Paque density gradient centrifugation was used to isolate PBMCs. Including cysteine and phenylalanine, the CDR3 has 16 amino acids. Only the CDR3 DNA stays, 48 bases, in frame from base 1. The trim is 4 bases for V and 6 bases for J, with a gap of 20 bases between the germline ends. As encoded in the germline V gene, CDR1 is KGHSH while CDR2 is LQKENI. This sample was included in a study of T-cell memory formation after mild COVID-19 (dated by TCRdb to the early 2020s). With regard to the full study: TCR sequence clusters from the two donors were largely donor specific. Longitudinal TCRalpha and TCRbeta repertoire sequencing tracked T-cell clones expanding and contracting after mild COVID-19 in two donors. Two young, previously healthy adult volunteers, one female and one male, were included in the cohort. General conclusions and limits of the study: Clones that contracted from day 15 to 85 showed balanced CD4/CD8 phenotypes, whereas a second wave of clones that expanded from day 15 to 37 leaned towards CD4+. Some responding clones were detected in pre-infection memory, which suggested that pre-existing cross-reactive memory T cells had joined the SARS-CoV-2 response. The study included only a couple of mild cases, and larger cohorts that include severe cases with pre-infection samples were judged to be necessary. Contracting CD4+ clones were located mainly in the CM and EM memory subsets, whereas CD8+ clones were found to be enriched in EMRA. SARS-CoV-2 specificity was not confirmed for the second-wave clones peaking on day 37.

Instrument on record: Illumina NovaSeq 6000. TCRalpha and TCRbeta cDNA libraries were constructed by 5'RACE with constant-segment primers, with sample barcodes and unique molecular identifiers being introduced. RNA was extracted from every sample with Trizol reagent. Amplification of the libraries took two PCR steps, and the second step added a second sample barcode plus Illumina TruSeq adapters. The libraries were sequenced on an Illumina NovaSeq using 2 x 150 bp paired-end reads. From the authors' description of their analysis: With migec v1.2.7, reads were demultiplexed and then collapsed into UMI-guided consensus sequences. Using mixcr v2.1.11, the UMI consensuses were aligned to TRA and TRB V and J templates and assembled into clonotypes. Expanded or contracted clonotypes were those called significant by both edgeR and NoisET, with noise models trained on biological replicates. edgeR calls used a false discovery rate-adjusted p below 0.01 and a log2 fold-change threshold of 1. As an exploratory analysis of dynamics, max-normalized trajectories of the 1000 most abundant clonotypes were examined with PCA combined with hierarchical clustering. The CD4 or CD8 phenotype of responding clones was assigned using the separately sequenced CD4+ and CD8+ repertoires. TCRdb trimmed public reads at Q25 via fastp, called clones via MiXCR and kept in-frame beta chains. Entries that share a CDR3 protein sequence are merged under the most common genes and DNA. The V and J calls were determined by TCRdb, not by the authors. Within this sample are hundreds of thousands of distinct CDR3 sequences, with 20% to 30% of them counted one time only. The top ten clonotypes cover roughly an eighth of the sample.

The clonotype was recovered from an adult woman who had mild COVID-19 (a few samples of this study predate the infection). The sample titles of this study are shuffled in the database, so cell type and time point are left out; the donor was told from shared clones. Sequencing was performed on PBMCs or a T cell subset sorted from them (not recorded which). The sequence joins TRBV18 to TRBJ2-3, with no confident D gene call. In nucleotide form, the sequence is TGTGCCAGCTCACTACAGAGCTTAATGTCAGTGGATACGCAGTATTTT. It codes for CASSLQSLMSVDTQYF.